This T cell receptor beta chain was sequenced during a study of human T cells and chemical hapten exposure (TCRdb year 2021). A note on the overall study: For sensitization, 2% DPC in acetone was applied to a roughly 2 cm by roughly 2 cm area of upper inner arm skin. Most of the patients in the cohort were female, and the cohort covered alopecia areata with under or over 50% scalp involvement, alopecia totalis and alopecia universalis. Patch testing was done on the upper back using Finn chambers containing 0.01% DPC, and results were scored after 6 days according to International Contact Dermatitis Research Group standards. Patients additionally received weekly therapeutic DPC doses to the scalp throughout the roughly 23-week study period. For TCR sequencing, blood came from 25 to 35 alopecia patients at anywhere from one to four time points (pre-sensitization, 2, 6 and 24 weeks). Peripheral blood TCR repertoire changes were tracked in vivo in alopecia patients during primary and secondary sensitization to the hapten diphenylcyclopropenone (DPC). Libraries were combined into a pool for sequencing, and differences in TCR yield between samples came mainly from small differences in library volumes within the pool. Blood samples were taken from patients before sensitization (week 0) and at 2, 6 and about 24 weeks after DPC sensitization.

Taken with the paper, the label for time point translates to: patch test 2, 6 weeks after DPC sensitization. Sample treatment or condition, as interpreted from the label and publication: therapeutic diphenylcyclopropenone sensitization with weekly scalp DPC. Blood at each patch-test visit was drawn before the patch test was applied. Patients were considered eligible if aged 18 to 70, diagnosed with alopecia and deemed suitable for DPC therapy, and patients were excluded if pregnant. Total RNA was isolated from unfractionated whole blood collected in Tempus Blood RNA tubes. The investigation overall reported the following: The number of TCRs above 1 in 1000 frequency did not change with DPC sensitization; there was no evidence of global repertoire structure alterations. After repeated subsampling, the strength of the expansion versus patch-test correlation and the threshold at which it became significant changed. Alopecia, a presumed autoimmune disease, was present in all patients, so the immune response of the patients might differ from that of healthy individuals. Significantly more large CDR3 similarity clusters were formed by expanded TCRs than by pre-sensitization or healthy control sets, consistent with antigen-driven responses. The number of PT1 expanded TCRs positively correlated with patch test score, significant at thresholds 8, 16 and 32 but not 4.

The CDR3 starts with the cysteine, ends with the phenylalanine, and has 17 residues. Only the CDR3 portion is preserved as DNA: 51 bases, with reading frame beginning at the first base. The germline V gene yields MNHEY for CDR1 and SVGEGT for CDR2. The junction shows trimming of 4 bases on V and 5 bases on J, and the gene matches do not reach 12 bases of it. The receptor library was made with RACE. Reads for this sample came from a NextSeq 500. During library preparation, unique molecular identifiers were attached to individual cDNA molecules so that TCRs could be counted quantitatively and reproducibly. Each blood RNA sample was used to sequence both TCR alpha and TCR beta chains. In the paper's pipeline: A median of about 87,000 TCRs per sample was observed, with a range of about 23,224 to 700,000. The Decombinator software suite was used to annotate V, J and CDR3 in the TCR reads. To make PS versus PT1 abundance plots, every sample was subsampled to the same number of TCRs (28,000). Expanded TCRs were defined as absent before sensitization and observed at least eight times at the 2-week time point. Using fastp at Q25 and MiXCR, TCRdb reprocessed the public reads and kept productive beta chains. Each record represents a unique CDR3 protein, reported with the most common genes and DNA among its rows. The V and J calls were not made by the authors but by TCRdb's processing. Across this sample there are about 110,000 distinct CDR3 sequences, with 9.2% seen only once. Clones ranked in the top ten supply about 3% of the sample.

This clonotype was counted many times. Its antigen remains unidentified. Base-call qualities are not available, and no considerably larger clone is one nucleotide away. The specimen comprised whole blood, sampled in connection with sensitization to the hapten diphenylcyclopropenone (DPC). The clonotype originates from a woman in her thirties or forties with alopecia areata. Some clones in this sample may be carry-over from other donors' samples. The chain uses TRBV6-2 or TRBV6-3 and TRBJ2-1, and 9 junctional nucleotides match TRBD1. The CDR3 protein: CASSWPLGQGLNNEQFF. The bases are TGTGCCAGCAGTTGGCCCCTGGGACAGGGCCTGAACAATGAGCAGTTCTTC.